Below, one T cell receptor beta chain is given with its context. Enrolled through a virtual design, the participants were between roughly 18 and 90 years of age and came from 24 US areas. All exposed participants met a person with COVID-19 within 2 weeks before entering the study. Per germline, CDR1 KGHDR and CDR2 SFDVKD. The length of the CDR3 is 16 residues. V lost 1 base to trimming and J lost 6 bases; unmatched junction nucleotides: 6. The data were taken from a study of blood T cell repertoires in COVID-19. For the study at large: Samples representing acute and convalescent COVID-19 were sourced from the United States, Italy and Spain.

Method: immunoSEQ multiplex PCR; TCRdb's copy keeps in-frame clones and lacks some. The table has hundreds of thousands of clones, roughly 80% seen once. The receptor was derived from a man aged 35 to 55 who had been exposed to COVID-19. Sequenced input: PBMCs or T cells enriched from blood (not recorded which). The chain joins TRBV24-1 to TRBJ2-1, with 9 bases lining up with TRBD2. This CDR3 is CATSDFLASGTNEQFF. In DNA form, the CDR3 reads TGTGCCACCAGTGATTTTCTGGCTAGCGGGACCAATGAGCAGTTCTTC.